These T cell receptor beta chains were read from a single sample in a study of blood T cell repertoires in COVID-19. Profiling relied on immunoSEQ multiplex PCR, and the TCRdb table lists in-frame clones only, not all of them. The repertoire has 270,000 or so clones, more than 85% of them found once; the top ten carry approximately 3%. Sequenced sample: PBMCs or T cells enriched from blood (not recorded which). The receptors were gathered from a middle-aged man who had been exposed to COVID-19. CDR3s include the opening cysteine and the closing phenylalanine or tryptophan. Fields, in order: clone size, J gene, V gene, D gene, CDR3 DNA, CDR3 protein. The D gene is left open where the match is weak. The size entry is marked missing in some rows and otherwise reads once, few, many or a size class.

- TRBJ2-1 TRBV9 - TGTGCCAGCAGCGCATACCCCCAGACAGCGAGCTCCTACAATGAGCAGTTCTTC CASSAYPQTASSYNEQFF
- TRBJ2-1 TRBV9 TRBD2 TGTGCCAGCAGCGTAGGAGGCGGGAGGGGTCGTCATGAGCAGTTCTTC CASSVGGGRGRHEQFF
- TRBJ2-2 TRBV27 TRBD1 TGTGCCAGCAGCCTACAGGGGGGAGGCACCGGGGAGCTGTTTTTT CASSLQGGGTGELFF
- TRBJ1-5 TRBV27 - TGTGCCAGCAGTTTCCGGGTTCCGGGGGGCAATCAGCCCCAGCATTTT CASSFRVPGGNQPQHF
- TRBJ1-3 TRBV11-2 - TGTGCCAGCAGCAAACGAATACAAAAGGGACACTCCGGAAACACCATATATTTT CASSKRIQKGHSGNTIYF
- TRBJ1-2 TRBV19 TRBD1 TGTGCCAGTAATTCCGGGACAGGGGGCGGTTGGAGCTATGGCTACACCTTC CASNSGTGGGWSYGYTF
- TRBJ2-1 TRBV13 - TGTGCCAGCAGCTTAGGCGAAATAGGCGGGATTGAGCAGTTCTTC CASSLGEIGGIEQFF
- TRBJ2-7 TRBV21-1 - TGTGCCAGCAGCAAAGATGGCTCTAGCGGGAGAGCAAACGAGCAGTACTTC CASSKDGSSGRANEQYF
- TRBJ1-3 TRBV5-1 - TGCGCCAGCAAACAGCTGACGGGGTACTCTGGAAACACCATATATTTT CASKQLTGYSGNTIYF
- TRBJ2-2 TRBV6-5 - TGTGCCAGCACCCCAGGGGTACCCACCGGGGAGCTGTTTTTT CASTPGVPTGELFF
- TRBJ2-4 TRBV18 TRBD1 TGTGCCAGCTCACCGAAAAACCCGGGACAGGGGAACATTCAGTACTTC CASSPKNPGQGNIQYF
- TRBJ1-1 TRBV11-1 TRBD1 TGTGCCAGCAGCCCCGGGACAGGGTACACTGAAGCTTTCTTT CASSPGTGYTEAFF
- TRBJ1-6 TRBV28 - TGTGCCAGCAGTTTATGGGGAGGCAATTCACCCCTCCACTTT CASSLWGGNSPLHF
- TRBJ1-2 TRBV28 - TGTGCCAGCACGAGAACTTTGGGAGGGGGCTACACCTTC CASTRTLGGGYTF
- TRBJ1-2 TRBV9 TRBD1 TGTGCCAGCAGCGTAGGACAGGGGAGGGGAGCGTATGGCTACACCTTC CASSVGQGRGAYGYTF
- TRBJ2-3 TRBV27 TRBD2 TGTGCCAGCAGTTTCCGCGGTCCGGGAGGATTCCCAGATACGCAGTATTTT CASSFRGPGGFPDTQYF
- TRBJ1-2 TRBV19 - TGTGCCAGTAGTACCCCTAGAGGCTACACCTTC CASSTPRGYTF
- TRBJ2-7 TRBV4-1 TRBD2 TGCGCCAGCAGCCAAGGGACTAGCAGTTACGAGCAGTACTTC CASSQGTSSYEQYF
- TRBJ2-5 TRBV4-2 TRBD2 TGTGCCAGCAGCCCGACTAGCGGGGAATACCAAGAGACCCAGTACTTC CASSPTSGEYQETQYF
- TRBJ2-5 TRBV28 - TGTGCCAGCAACTCGGACAGACGAGAGACCCAGTACTTC CASNSDRRETQYF
- TRBJ1-1 TRBV28 - TGTGCCAGCAGTGCCGGGGATAAAAACACTGAAGCTTTCTTT CASSAGDKNTEAFF
- TRBJ1-1 TRBV14 - TGTGCCAGCAGCCAAGATCCACAGTCCTCTGAAGCTTTCTTT CASSQDPQSSEAFF
- TRBJ2-1 TRBV28 TRBD1 TGTGCCAGCAGTTTAACGGGACAGGGGGCTTGGGAGCAGTTCTTC CASSLTGQGAWEQFF
- TRBJ2-7 TRBV5-6 TRBD1 TGTGCCAGCAGCTTCGGGACAGAGGGGGCGCCGCCCTTC CASSFGTEGAPPF
few TRBJ2-7 TRBV7-9 TRBD1 TGTGCCAGCAGCCAGGGGGCAGGGTTGTCCTACGAGCAGTACTTC CASSQGAGLSYEQYF
once TRBJ2-2 TRBV4-1 TRBD2 TGCGCCAGCAGCCAAGAAAGCGGGATAGGCACCGGGGAGCTGTTTTTT CASSQESGIGTGELFF
- TRBJ1-2 TRBV9 TRBD1 TGTGCCAGCAGCCCCAAACAGGGGGCGCGGTATGGCTACACCTTC CASSPKQGARYGYTF
- TRBJ2-2 TRBV7-9 - TGTGCCAGCAGCGTCGGTCCCTTAGCGATCAACACCGGGGAGCTGTTTTTT CASSVGPLAINTGELFF
- TRBJ1-4 TRBV5-1 - TGCGCCAGCAGCTTGGTAGCTCGGGGTGGGGATGAAAAACTGTTTTTT CASSLVARGGDEKLFF
- TRBJ1-1 TRBV3-1/TRBV3-2 - TGTGCCAGCAGCCAAGTCGGAGGCACTGAAGCTTTCTTT CASSQVGGTEAFF
- TRBJ1-5 TRBV15 TRBD1 TGTGCCACCAGCGCGACAGGGTCCGATCAGCCCCAGCATTTT CATSATGSDQPQHF
- TRBJ1-5 TRBV27 - TGTGCCAGCAGTTTGGGCCAAGGCAATCAGCCCCAGCATTTT CASSLGQGNQPQHF
- TRBJ1-3 TRBV12-5 - TGTGCTAGTGGTTTGGTAATTTCAGGAGGCTCTGGAAACACCATATATTTT CASGLVISGGSGNTIYF
- TRBJ2-7 TRBV28 TRBD1 TGTGCCAGCAGTGACAGGGGCCTTTCCTACGAGCAGTACTTC CASSDRGLSYEQYF
- TRBJ1-1 TRBV21-1 - TGTGCCAGCAGTCCAAGGGGCACTGAAGCTTTCTTT CASSPRGTEAFF
once TRBJ2-7 TRBV11-3 TRBD1 TGTGCCAGCAGCCCCCCCGGGACAGGGATCTACGAGCAGTACTTC CASSPPGTGIYEQYF
- TRBJ2-1 TRBV7-9 - TGTGCCAGCAGTCGAAGTACAGGGTTGGTTGAGCAGTTCTTC CASSRSTGLVEQFF
- TRBJ2-5 TRBV7-9 TRBD1 TGTGCCAGCAGCCCAGGACAGGTTTTCGGAATAGAGACCCAGTACTTC CASSPGQVFGIETQYF
- TRBJ2-5 TRBV2 TRBD1 TGTGCCAGCAGTGAAAGGGACAGGGACCAAGAGACCCAGTACTTC CASSERDRDQETQYF
once TRBJ2-2 TRBV11-3 - TGTGCCAGCAGCCCGGGGTCCGGCGGGGAGCTGTTTTTT CASSPGSGGELFF
once TRBJ2-3 TRBV27 - TGTGCCAGCAGGCGGGGCACAGATACGCAGTATTTT CASRRGTDTQYF
- TRBJ1-2 TRBV19 - TGTGCCAGTAGTGTCCTACAGGGATTACATGGCTACACCTTC CASSVLQGLHGYTF